This T cell receptor (beta chain) was captured in a study of regulatory T cells in long-lasting Graves disease. Study-wide points: Persistent patients shared more public clonotypes (2,741) than newly diagnosed patients (about 940).

Time point of the sample: newly diagnosed GD, antithyroid drugs for less than 3 months. PBMC-extracted RNA yielded the TCR library. The authors built TCR beta libraries using iRepertoire HTBI primers and Arm-PCR of CDR3 regions. TCRdb analysed the multiplex PCR reads with MiXCR anew, one entry per CDR3 protein. The repertoire holds about 420,000 distinct CDR3 sequences, with 16% as singletons. This clonotype was observed many times. Its antigen remains unknown. The ends lost 9 bases at V and 3 bases at J; junction bases unmatched: 4. CDR3 length: 12 residues. Germline loops: CDR1 SNHLY, CDR2 FYNNEI. These sequences were also reported in another study, on T cells in Graves' hyperthyroidism and ophthalmopathy. According to that study: The model predicted ophthalmopathy a median around six months before onset.

The sequence was collected from a woman under 30 with Graves disease. The chain employs TRBV2 and TRBJ2-7; TRBD2 agrees at 8 bases. The source was peripheral blood mononuclear cells (PBMCs), collected at new diagnosis, from a patient treated with antithyroid drugs. CDR3 amino acids: CASVAGIYEQYF. The CDR3 bases are TGTGCCAGTGTAGCGGGGATCTACGAGCAGTACTTC.